This TCR beta chain appears in the sequencing data of a study of human T cells and chemical hapten exposure. Study details: Weekly diphenylcyclopropenone doses were given to patients' scalps across the approximately 26-week study.

This clonotype was found a few times. V was shortened by 6 bases and J by 1 base, with 13 bases between the two germline ends. Germline CDR1 reads MNHEY; CDR2 reads SMNVEV (reference sequence). The CDR3 covers 15 residues. TCRdb re-derived calls from the RACE reads in MiXCR, one entry per CDR3 protein. Among about 180,000 distinct CDR3 sequences listed, around 30% were seen once. Regarding time point: pre-sensitization, week 0. Treatment given: therapeutic diphenylcyclopropenone sensitization with weekly scalp DPC. The source of this sequence is a woman in her thirties with alopecia areata. Some clones in this sample may be carry-over from other donors' samples. J is TRBJ1-3 and V is TRBV27; tentatively, D is TRBD1 (6 bases). Sequenced here: whole blood, sampled in connection with sensitization to the hapten diphenylcyclopropenone (DPC). The CDR3 DNA is TGTGCCAGCAGCATGGGGGGGGCTTCTGGAAACACCATATATTTT. Its protein product is CASSMGGASGNTIYF.